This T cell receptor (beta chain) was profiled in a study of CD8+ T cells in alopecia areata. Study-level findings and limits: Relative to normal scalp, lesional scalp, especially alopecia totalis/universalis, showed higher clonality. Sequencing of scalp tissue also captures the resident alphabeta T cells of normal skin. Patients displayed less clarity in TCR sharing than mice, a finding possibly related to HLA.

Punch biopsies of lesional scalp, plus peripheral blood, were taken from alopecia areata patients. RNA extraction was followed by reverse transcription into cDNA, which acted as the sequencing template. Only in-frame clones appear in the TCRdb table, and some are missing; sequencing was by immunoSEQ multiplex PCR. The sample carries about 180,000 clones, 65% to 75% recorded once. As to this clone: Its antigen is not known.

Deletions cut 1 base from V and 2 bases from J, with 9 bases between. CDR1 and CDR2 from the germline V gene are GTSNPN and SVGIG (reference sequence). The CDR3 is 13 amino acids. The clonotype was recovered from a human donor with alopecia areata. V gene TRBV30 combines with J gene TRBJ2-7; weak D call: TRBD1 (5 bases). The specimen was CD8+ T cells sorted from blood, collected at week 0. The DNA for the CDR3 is TGTGCCTGGAGTGATTTAGGGGCCTACGAGCAGTACTTC. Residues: CAWSDLGAYEQYF.